This T cell receptor beta chain was recovered during a study of cytomegalovirus exposure and HLA in healthy donors. Background on the study: Within the Caucasian-associated ancestry cluster were around four fifths of the approximately 400 genotyped donors. Study-wide points: Whilst most TCR sequences proved rare, a subset of public TCRs occurred across many donors. In a later analysis, TCR beta V- and J-gene trimming was associated with a missense DCLRE1C variant.

A word on this clone: Its antigen is still unknown.

Per the germline V gene, CDR1 is SEHNR and CDR2 is FQNEAQ (reference sequence). Trimming left V 2 bases short and J 2 bases short, with 10 bases between. The CDR3 covers 14 residues. PCR was performed using 60 Vbeta and 13 Jbeta primers. The method was immunoSEQ multiplex PCR; TCRdb's version includes in-frame clones alone and lacks a portion of them. The repertoire holds some 74,000 clones, 66% seen once, with less than 25% in the top ten. The receptor was derived from a middle-aged man in good health and CMV-seropositive. This rearrangement joins TRBV7-9 to TRBJ2-7; no reliable D call. The specimen sequenced was PBMCs. CDR3 nucleotides: TGTGCCAGCAGCTTATCCCAGGTCCCCTACGAGCAGTACTTC. Protein sequence: CASSLSQVPYEQYF.